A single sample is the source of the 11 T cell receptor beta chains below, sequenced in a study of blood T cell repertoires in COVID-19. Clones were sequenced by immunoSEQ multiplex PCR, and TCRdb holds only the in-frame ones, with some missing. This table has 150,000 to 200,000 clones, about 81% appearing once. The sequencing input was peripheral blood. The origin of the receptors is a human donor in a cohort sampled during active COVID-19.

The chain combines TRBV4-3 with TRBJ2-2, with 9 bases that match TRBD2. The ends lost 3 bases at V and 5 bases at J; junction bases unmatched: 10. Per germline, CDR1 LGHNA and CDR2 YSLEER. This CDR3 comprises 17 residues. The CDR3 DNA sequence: TGCGCCAGCAGCCAGGGTTTTGGGCTAGCGGGAACCGGGGAGCTGTTTTTT. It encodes CASSQGFGLAGTGELFF.

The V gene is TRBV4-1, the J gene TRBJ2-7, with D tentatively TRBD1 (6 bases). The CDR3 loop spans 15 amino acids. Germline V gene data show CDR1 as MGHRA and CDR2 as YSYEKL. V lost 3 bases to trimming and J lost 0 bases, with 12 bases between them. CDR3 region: CASSQPAGASYEQYF. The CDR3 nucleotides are TGCGCCAGCAGCCAGCCGGCAGGGGCCTCCTACGAGCAGTACTTC.

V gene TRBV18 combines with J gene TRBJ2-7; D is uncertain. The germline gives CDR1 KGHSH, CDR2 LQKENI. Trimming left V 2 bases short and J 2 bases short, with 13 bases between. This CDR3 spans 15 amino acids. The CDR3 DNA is TGTGCCAGCTCACCATCCGTACAGTCAACCTACGAGCAGTACTTC. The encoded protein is CASSPSVQSTYEQYF.

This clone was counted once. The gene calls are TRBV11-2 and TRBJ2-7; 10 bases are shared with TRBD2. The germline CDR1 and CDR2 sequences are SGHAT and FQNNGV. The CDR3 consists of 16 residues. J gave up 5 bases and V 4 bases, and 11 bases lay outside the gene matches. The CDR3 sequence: CASSSRLAGVSDEQYF. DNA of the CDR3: TGTGCCAGCAGCTCTCGGCTAGCGGGAGTTTCGGACGAGCAGTACTTC.

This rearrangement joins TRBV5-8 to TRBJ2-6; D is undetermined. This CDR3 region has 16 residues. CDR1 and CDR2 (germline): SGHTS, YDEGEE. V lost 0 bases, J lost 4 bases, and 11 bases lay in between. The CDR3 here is CASSLETGTGANVLTF. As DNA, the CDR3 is TGTGCCAGCAGCTTGGAGACGGGTACCGGGGCCAACGTCCTGACTTTC.

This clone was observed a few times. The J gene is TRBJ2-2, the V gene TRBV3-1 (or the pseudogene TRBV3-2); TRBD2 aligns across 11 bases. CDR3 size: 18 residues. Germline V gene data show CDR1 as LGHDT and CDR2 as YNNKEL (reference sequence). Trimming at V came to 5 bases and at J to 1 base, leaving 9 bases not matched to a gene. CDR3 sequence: CASSFALAGGLNTGELFF. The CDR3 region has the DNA TGTGCCAGCAGCTTTGCTCTAGCGGGGGGCCTGAACACCGGGGAGCTGTTTTTT.

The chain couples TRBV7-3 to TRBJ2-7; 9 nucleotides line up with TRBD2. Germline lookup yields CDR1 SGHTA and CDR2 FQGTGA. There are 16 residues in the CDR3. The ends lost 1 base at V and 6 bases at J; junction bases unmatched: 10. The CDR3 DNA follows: TGTGCCAGCAGCTTAAGTGTACAAGCGGGAGGTGGCGAGCAGTACTTC. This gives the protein CASSLSVQAGGGEQYF.

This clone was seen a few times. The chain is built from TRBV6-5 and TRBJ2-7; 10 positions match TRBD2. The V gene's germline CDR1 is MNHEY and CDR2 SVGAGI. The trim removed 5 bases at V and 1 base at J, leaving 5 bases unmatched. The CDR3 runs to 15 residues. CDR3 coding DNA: TGTGCCAGCAGTAGCGGGGGGGCCTGGTCCTACGAGCAGTACTTC. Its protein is CASSSGGAWSYEQYF.

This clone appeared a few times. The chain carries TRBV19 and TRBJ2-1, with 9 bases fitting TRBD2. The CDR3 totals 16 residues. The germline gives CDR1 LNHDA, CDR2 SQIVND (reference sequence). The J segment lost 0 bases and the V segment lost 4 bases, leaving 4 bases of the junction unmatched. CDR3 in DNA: TGTGCCAGTAGTACACTAGCGGGCAGCTCCTACAATGAGCAGTTCTTC. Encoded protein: CASSTLAGSSYNEQFF.

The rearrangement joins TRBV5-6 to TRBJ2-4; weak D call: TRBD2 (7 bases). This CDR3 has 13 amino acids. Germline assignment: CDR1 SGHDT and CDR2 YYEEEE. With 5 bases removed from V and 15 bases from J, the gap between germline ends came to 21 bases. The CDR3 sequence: CASRREGPGQWYF. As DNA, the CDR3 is TGTGCCAGCAGAAGGGAGGGACCGGGACAATGGTACTTC.

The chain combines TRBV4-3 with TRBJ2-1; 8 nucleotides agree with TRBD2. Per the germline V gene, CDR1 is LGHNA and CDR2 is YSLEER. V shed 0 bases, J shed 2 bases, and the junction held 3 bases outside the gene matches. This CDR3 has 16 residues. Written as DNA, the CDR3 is TGCGCCAGCAGCCAAGACGCAGCGGGAGCCTACAATGAGCAGTTCTTC. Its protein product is CASSQDAAGAYNEQFF.